What follows are 27 T cell receptor beta chains derived from one specimen sequenced in a study of control samples from healthy donors and cancer patients. Assay used: immunoSEQ multiplex PCR; TCRdb lists only in-frame clones, some missing. The sample shows 70,000 to 95,000 clones, roughly nine tenths of them seen only once. Sequenced input: blood. All receptors come from a woman in her twenties or thirties in good health.

The chain joins TRBV7-8 to TRBJ2-1, with 7 bases aligning to TRBD2. Germline lookup yields CDR1 SGHVS and CDR2 FQNEAQ. V was clipped by 7 bases and J by 3 bases; unmatched bases: 18. This CDR3 spans 18 amino acids. DNA for the CDR3: TGTGCCAGCAACGTACCTGATAACCGGGCTAGCGGCTACAATGAGCAGTTCTTC. Translation: CASNVPDNRASGYNEQFF.

The V and J genes are TRBV2 and TRBJ2-7; D possibly corresponds to TRBD2 (6 bases). This CDR3 contains 14 residues. V gave up 6 bases and J gave up 1 base, with 13 bases separating them. Germline assignment: CDR1 SNHLY and CDR2 FYNNEI. CDR3 coding DNA: TGTGCCAGCAGGAGGAGCGGGCTGTCCTACGAGCAGTACTTC. Translating it yields CASRRSGLSYEQYF.

The CDR3 DNA reads TGTGCCAGCAGTTTTAACAGGGGCGGGGTCACTGAAGCTTTCTTT. Protein sequence: CASSFNRGGVTEAFF. The genes are TRBV27 and TRBJ1-1, with TRBD1 identical over 7 bases. The germline CDR1 and CDR2 sequences are MNHEY and SMNVEV (reference sequence). The CDR3 has 15 residues. The ends lost 3 bases at V and 4 bases at J; junction bases unmatched: 8.

The genes are TRBV30 and TRBJ1-2; TRBD1 matches 9 bases. After removal of 4 bases from V and 6 bases from J, the junction contained 9 bases not matched to a gene. Per the germline V gene, CDR1 is GTSNPN and CDR2 is SVGIG (reference sequence). The CDR3 has 14 amino acids. This CDR3 is CAWNRGTGIHGYTF. DNA of the CDR3: TGTGCCTGGAATAGGGGGACAGGGATCCATGGCTACACCTTC.

The rearrangement uses TRBV2 and TRBJ1-2; D gene uncertain. V lost 2 bases and J 8 bases, leaving 12 bases between the germline ends. Per germline, CDR1 SNHLY and CDR2 FYNNEI. The CDR3 extends over 13 amino acids. The CDR3 DNA is TGTGCCAGCAGTGAATGGTCAGGAGGAGGCTACACCTTC. Amino acid sequence: CASSEWSGGGYTF.

The V gene is TRBV5-1, the J gene TRBJ1-1; D is uncertain. Per the germline V gene, CDR1 is SGHRS and CDR2 is YFSETQ. This CDR3 has 14 residues. The V end was cut by 4 bases, the J end by 3 bases, with 13 bases between. In DNA form, the CDR3 reads TGCGCCAGCAGCCCAGGCCCCCCGGACACTGAAGCTTTCTTT. Translating it yields CASSPGPPDTEAFF.

In its sample, this clone was seen a few times. The chain recombines TRBV6-5 with TRBJ2-7, with D unresolved. The CDR3 contains 14 residues. Per the germline V gene, CDR1 is MNHEY and CDR2 is SVGAGI. V dropped 6 bases and J dropped 0 bases, with 12 bases sitting between them. The CDR3 nucleotides read TGTGCCAGCAGCCGAAGACTGAGCTCCTACGAGCAGTACTTC. Its translation is CASSRRLSSYEQYF.

J is TRBJ2-7 and V is TRBV9; 9 nucleotides match TRBD1. V lost 3 bases and J lost 4; bases outside the gene matches: 8. The CDR3 consists of 15 residues. Per germline, CDR1 SGDLS and CDR2 YYNGEE. CDR3 loop: CASSADRGFFYEQYF. As DNA, the CDR3 is TGTGCCAGCAGCGCCGACAGGGGGTTTTTTTACGAGCAGTACTTC.

The CDR3 coding sequence is TGTGCCAGCAGTTACTCGGGGAGGGTACTGAACACTGAAGCTTTCTTT. Translating gives CASSYSGRVLNTEAFF. The gene calls are TRBV6-5 and TRBJ1-1; D not resolved. Germline loops: CDR1 MNHEY, CDR2 SVGAGI. V was trimmed by 0 bases and J by 0 bases, leaving 11 bases between them. The CDR3 spans 16 residues.

The chain uses TRBV28 and TRBJ1-2; 7 bases fit TRBD1. Germline values: CDR1 MDHEN, CDR2 SYDVKM. The CDR3 runs to 17 residues. Germline trimming cut 8 bases from V and 0 bases from J; bases unmatched to any gene: 15. The DNA for the CDR3 is TGTGCCAGCTACCGACAGGGCCTTAAGCCTTCTAACTATGGCTACACCTTC. Translating gives CASYRQGLKPSNYGYTF.

This clone was seen a handful of times. This chain connects TRBV5-1 to TRBJ2-2, with 9 bases aligning to TRBD2. This CDR3 comprises 16 residues. V was pared by 1 base and J by 4 bases, with 5 bases of the junction left unmatched. Germline loops: CDR1 SGHRS, CDR2 YFSETQ. Here the CDR3 DNA reads TGCGCCAGCAGCTTGTCCAGCGGGGGGTCCACCGGGGAGCTGTTTTTT. Protein product: CASSLSSGGSTGELFF.

CDR3 nucleotide sequence: TGTGCCAGCCGGGACGGAAGCCGGGATACGCAGTATTTT. Protein product: CASRDGSRDTQYF. The chain has TRBV6-5 and TRBJ2-3; perhaps D is TRBD1 or TRBD2 (5 bases each). The length of the CDR3 is 13 residues. Germline CDR1 MNHEY, CDR2 SVGAGI. V was shortened by 8 bases and J by 6 bases, with 15 bases between the two germline ends.

This chain connects TRBV6-5 to TRBJ1-2; D remains unclear. Trimming cost V 11 bases and J 2 bases, with 12 bases left between them. CDR1 and CDR2 (germline): MNHEY, SVGAGI. The CDR3 has 12 residues. CDR3 coding DNA: TGTGCCTCGACGGCCAGGAACTATGGCTACACCTTC. Translation gives CASTARNYGYTF.

This clone occurred once. The chain has TRBV9 and TRBJ2-3; 13 bases are shared with TRBD2. Losses at the gene ends were 2 bases for V and 3 bases for J; bases not matched to a gene: 21. Germline values: CDR1 SGDLS, CDR2 YYNGEE. This CDR3 is 22 amino acids long. CDR3 residues: CASSVGQIPFWTSGRGTDTQYF. In DNA form, the CDR3 reads TGTGCCAGCAGCGTCGGTCAGATCCCCTTCTGGACTAGCGGGAGAGGGACAGATACGCAGTATTTT.

V and J are TRBV2 and TRBJ1-3; D remains ambiguous. CDR3 length: 16 residues. Deletions cut 3 bases from V and 0 bases from J, with 12 bases between. Germline-derived CDR1 and CDR2 are SNHLY and FYNNEI. CDR3 DNA sequence: TGTGCCAGCAGTGATATTAGGAAGATCTCTGGAAACACCATATATTTT. Translation: CASSDIRKISGNTIYF.

CDR3 sequence reads: CASRNSDRDGEKLFF. The CDR3 DNA reads TGTGCCAGCCGGAACTCGGACAGGGACGGGGAAAAACTGTTTTTT. The chain links TRBV4-2 to TRBJ1-4; TRBD1 agrees at 8 bases. This CDR3 has 15 amino acids. V lost 8 bases to trimming and J lost 8 bases; unmatched junction nucleotides: 13. Germline V gene data show CDR1 as LGHNA and CDR2 as YNFKEQ.

The V call is TRBV25-1, the J call TRBJ1-2, with D tentatively TRBD1 (5 bases). This CDR3 is built from 15 residues. CDR1 and CDR2 (germline): MGHDK, SYGVNS. The V end was cut by 1 base, the J end by 3 bases, with 12 bases between. This chain's CDR3 is CASSESRGRDYGYTF. The CDR3 DNA reads as TGTGCCAGCAGTGAATCTAGGGGCCGGGACTATGGCTACACCTTC.

The genes are TRBV5-1 and TRBJ2-1; no firm D call. CDR1 is SGHRS, CDR2 YFSETQ, per germline. The CDR3 extends over 13 amino acids. V lost 4 bases to trimming and J lost 0 bases, with 5 bases between them. The CDR3 spells CASSLSSYNEQFF. CDR3 in DNA: TGCGCCAGCAGCCTCAGCTCCTACAATGAGCAGTTCTTC.

The chain recombines TRBV28 with TRBJ1-6; D may be TRBD1 (5 bases). Per germline, CDR1 MDHEN and CDR2 SYDVKM. CDR3 length: 15 residues. Trimming cost V 7 bases and J 9 bases, with 19 bases left between them. CDR3 in DNA: TGTGCCAGCACTAAACTGCGGGGGAGTGGTTCACCCCTCCACTTT. Protein sequence: CASTKLRGSGSPLHF. Drawing the rest from reference TRBV28 and TRBJ1-6, the complete variable domain is DVKVTQSSRYLVKRTGEKVFLECVQDMDHENMFWYRQDPGLGLRLIYFSYDVKMKEKGDIPEGYSVSREKKERFSLILESASTNQTSMYLCASTKLRGSGSPLHFGNGTRLTVT.

There are a few counts of this clone. The chain combines TRBV6-1 with TRBJ1-6, with D perhaps TRBD1 (5 bases). V lost 3 bases to trimming and J lost 8 bases, with 8 bases between them. Germline V gene sequence: CDR1 MNHNS, CDR2 SASEGT. This CDR3 spans 13 amino acids. CDR3 DNA: TGTGCCAGCAGTGACAGGGAATATTCACCCCTCCACTTT. Its protein product is CASSDREYSPLHF.

This rearrangement joins TRBV11-3 to TRBJ2-7; D not resolved. V was pared by 5 bases and J by 5 bases, with 10 bases between. Germline loops: CDR1 SGHNT, CDR2 YENEEA. This CDR3 has 12 residues. CDR3 coding DNA: TGTGCCAGCAGCCGCGAGGTCCACGAGCAGTACTTC. Protein sequence: CASSREVHEQYF.

This chain uses TRBV9 with TRBJ2-2; no clear D gene. The germline V gene encodes CDR1 SGDLS and CDR2 YYNGEE. CDR3 length: 14 residues. The V end lost 0 bases, the J end lost 7 bases, and 10 bases lay between the germline ends. This CDR3 is CASSVVGSGGELFF. In DNA form, the CDR3 reads TGTGCCAGCAGCGTAGTTGGGTCGGGCGGGGAGCTGTTTTTT. Together with reference TRBV9 and TRBJ2-2, the CDR3 gives the full variable domain: DSGVTQTPKHLITATGQRVTLRCSPRSGDLSVYWYQQSLDQGLQFLIQYYNGEERAKGNILERFSAQQFPDLHSELNLSSLELGDSALYFCASSVVGSGGELFFGEGSRLTVL.

The rearrangement links TRBV5-6 to TRBJ1-3, with TRBD1 as a possible D gene (5 bases). The germline V gene has CDR1 SGHDT and CDR2 YYEEEE. Deletions cut 7 bases from V and 3 bases from J, with 17 bases between. This CDR3 region has 15 residues. In DNA, the CDR3 is TGTGCCAGCTCCCCAGCGTGGGGCAATGGAAACACCATATATTTT. This translates into CASSPAWGNGNTIYF.

The chain couples TRBV3-1 (or the pseudogene TRBV3-2) to TRBJ2-3; TRBD2 matches at 7 bases. Germline V gene data show CDR1 as LGHDT and CDR2 as YNNKEL (reference sequence). This CDR3 contains 15 residues. After removal of 6 bases from V and 1 base from J, the junction contained 7 bases not matched to a gene. The CDR3 region has the DNA TGTGCCAGCAGTCCGGGGGGAGCGCGCACAGATACGCAGTATTTT. As protein: CASSPGGARTDTQYF.

This chain connects TRBV27 to TRBJ1-4, with D tentatively TRBD1 (5 bases). Trimming cost V 0 bases and J 8 bases, with 13 bases left between them. The CDR3 has 15 amino acids. Germline CDR1 MNHEY, CDR2 SMNVEV (reference sequence). The CDR3 loop is CASSLSWQGYEKLFF. In nucleotides, the CDR3 is TGTGCCAGCAGTTTATCGTGGCAGGGTTACGAAAAACTGTTTTTT.

By frequency in the sample, this clone is medium-sized (0.01 to 0.1%). The chain couples TRBV11-2 to TRBJ2-2; a possible D gene is TRBD2 (5 bases). Germline values: CDR1 SGHAT, CDR2 FQNNGV. Trimming left V 1 base short and J 13 bases short, with 16 bases between. The CDR3 spans 14 residues. The CDR3 loop is CASSLAADFQWLFF. Written as DNA, the CDR3 is TGTGCCAGCAGCTTAGCGGCGGACTTTCAGTGGCTGTTTTTT. Looking up the rest from reference TRBV11-2 and TRBJ2-2 gives the full variable domain: EAGVAQSPRYKIIEKRQSVAFWCNPISGHATLYWYQQILGQGPKLLIQFQNNGVVDDSQLPKDRFSAERLKGVDSTLKIQPAKLEDSAVYLCASSLAADFQWLFFGEGSRLTVL.

This chain links TRBV2 with TRBJ1-6; 7 bases line up with TRBD1. V lost 10 bases to trimming and J lost 7 bases; unmatched junction nucleotides: 10. Germline CDR1 reads SNHLY; CDR2 reads FYNNEI. This CDR3 spans 14 amino acids. CDR3 protein: CATRRQGVNSPLHF. The DNA of the CDR3 is TGTGCCACCCGGAGACAGGGCGTGAATTCACCCCTCCACTTT.